One sample yielded the 2 T cell receptor beta chains listed below, sequenced in a study of blood T cell repertoires in COVID-19. Assay: immunoSEQ multiplex PCR; the TCRdb copy retains only in-frame clones and omits some. Altogether a few hundred thousand clones are present, approximately 90% being singletons, with the ten largest covering roughly 1.2%. Sequenced input: PBMCs or T cells enriched from blood (not recorded which). These receptors were taken from a woman in her late teens or twenties who had recovered from COVID-19.

The V and J genes are TRBV9 and TRBJ1-2; perhaps TRBD1 as D (6 bases). CDR3 length: 14 amino acids. V dropped 6 bases and J dropped 8 bases, with 20 bases sitting between them. Germline V lookup: CDR1 SGDLS, CDR2 YYNGEE. The CDR3 coding sequence is TGTGCCAGCACCGCCCGCCCAGGGGTAGGGGGCTACACCTTC. Translating gives CASTARPGVGGYTF.

This chain links TRBV6-5 with TRBJ1-2; D is ambiguous. The CDR3 loop spans 13 amino acids. CDR1 is MNHEY, CDR2 SVGAGI, per germline. With 1 base removed from V and 3 bases from J, the gap between germline ends came to 6 bases. The CDR3 region is CASSYYTDYGYTF. CDR3 sequence (DNA): TGTGCCAGCAGTTACTACACAGACTATGGCTACACCTTC.